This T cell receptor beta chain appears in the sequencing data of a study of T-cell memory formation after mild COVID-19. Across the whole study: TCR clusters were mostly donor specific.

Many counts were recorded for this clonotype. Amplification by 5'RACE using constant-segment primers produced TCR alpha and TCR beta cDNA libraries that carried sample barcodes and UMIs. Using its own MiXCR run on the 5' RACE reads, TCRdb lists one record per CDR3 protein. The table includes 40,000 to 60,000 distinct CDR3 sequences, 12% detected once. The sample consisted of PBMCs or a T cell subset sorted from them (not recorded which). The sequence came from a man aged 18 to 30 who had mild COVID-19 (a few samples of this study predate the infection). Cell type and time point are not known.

The CDR3 is CASSSTSGDQETQYF. The CDR3 region has the DNA TGTGCCAGCAGTTCGACTAGCGGGGACCAAGAGACCCAGTACTTC. The chain uses TRBV6-6 and TRBJ2-5, with 11 positions matching TRBD2. Germline values: CDR1 MNHNY, CDR2 SVGAGI (reference sequence). CDR3 length equals 15 residues. V dropped 4 bases and J dropped 0; count of bases not matched to a gene: 1.